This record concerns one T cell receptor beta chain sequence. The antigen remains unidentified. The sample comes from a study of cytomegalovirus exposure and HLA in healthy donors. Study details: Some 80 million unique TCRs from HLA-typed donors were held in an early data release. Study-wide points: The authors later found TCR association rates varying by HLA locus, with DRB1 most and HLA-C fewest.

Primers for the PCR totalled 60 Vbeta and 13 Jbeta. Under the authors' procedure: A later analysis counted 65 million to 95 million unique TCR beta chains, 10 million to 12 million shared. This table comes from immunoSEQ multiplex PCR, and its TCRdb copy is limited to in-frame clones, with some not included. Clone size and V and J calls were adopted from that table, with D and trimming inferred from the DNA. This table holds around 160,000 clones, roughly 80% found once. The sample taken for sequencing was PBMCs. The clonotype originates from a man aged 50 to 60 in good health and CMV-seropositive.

The CDR3 bases are TGTGCCAGCAGCCCCATGGGGGGGGGCCGAAGCACAGATACGCAGTATTTT. Its protein is CASSPMGGGRSTDTQYF. J is TRBJ2-3 and V is TRBV7-8, with TRBD2 as a possible D gene (7 bases). The CDR3 contains 17 residues. V lost 5 bases, J lost 0 bases, and 18 bases lay in between. CDR1 and CDR2 (germline): SGHVS, FQNEAQ.